This T cell receptor (beta chain) came from a study of Ad26.COV2.S vaccination and SARS-CoV-2 variants. Across the whole study: Intramuscularly, Ad26.COV2.S was given either once or twice, 56 days apart.

Notes on the study in general: The study found similar non-spike TCR breadth in vaccine and placebo recipients. The placebo group had lower spike-specific TCR breadth than the vaccine recipients did.

Noted treatment: roughly 18 received Ad26.COV2.S at low or high dose, single or two shots; about 5 received placebo; per-sample allocation not given. Sampling was done on day 63 after the first vaccine or placebo injection. The vaccine antigen was prefusion-stabilized Wuhan SARS-CoV-2 spike. Germline CDR1 SGHVS, CDR2 FNYEAQ. This CDR3 has 13 amino acids. V was pared by 2 bases and J by 4 bases, with 6 bases between. This clone appeared once. The antigen is not known. This table comes from immunoSEQ multiplex PCR, and its TCRdb copy is limited to in-frame clones, with some not included. Of 430,000 or so clones detected, roughly nine tenths appear once; the ten largest clones hold 2.5% to 3%.

This clonotype originated in a person aged 18-65 years who received the Ad26.COV2.S COVID-19 vaccine or a placebo. The chain employs TRBV7-6 and TRBJ1-5; no clear D. The sample consisted of peripheral blood, taken in a trial of Ad26.COV2.S vaccine versus placebo. In nucleotides, the CDR3 is TGTGCCAGCAGCTTATCGGGGAATCAGCCCCAGCATTTT. Translated: CASSLSGNQPQHF.